This TCR beta chain emerged from a study of control samples from healthy donors and cancer patients. Repertoires were generated with immunoSEQ multiplex PCR, while TCRdb's copy carries only in-frame clones and drops some. The sample comprises 150,000 or so clones, over 90% of which are singletons, and 2% to 2.5% rests with the top ten. The CDR3 consists of 16 residues. V gave up 0 bases and J gave up 6 bases; unmatched junction bases: 4. Germline V lookup: CDR1 SGHTA, CDR2 FQGNSA. What was sequenced was blood. This TCR was sampled from a man aged 50-60 years in good health. This chain joins TRBV7-2 and TRBJ1-6; 8 bases line up with TRBD1. CDR3 DNA sequence: TGTGCCAGCAGCTTAGCCGGACAGGGTAGTAATTCACCCCTCCACTTT. It encodes CASSLAGQGSNSPLHF.